The sample holds one count of the clone carrying this T cell receptor beta chain. This sample was taken from a study of blood T cell repertoires in COVID-19. Data came from immunoSEQ multiplex PCR; TCRdb stores just in-frame clones and leaves some out. The table records 250,000 to 300,000 clones, roughly 88% of them present only once. The CDR3 sequence is 19 residues long. Trimming left V 1 base short and J 2 bases short, with 21 bases between. Germline V gives CDR1 LGHNT, CDR2 FRNRAP. Specimen: peripheral blood. V gene TRBV12-5 combines with J gene TRBJ2-1, with D unresolved. The receptor was isolated from a woman in her seventies with COVID-19, enrolled during active disease. CDR3 sequence (DNA): TGTGCTAGTGGTTTGGGAAGCTCGTTCACCTCATCCCCCTACAATGAGCAGTTCTTC. Its translation is CASGLGSSFTSSPYNEQFF.